This TCR beta chain was identified during a study of cytomegalovirus exposure and HLA in healthy donors (dated by TCRdb to the late 2010s). At the level of the whole study: According to an earlier analysis of a few hundred of the donors, about 179 million T cells yielded 90 million to 130 million unique TCR beta sequences and 250 to 350 Gb of sequence data. HLA typing included class I and class II loci at four-digit resolution. The study was designed to test whether signatures of past pathogen exposure could be identified by cataloging public T cell receptors. The T cell repertoires of 666 subjects were profiled by immunosequencing and related to cytomegalovirus serostatus. To predict cytomegalovirus infection status, the study combined high-throughput TCR immunosequencing, statistical association of individual TCRs with disease status, and machine learning. Donor age, sex, ethnicity and CMV serostatus were compiled alongside the repertoire data. Of the 350 to 400 genotyped donors, approximately 80% fell in the genetic ancestry cluster associated with self-reported Caucasian donors. To decide whether each TCR beta V gene segment behaved as functional or pseudogenic, an earlier analysis of 587 of the donors relied on high-throughput TCR beta sequencing. Roughly 300 gigabases of sequencing data and tens of millions of unique TCR sequences were included in an early release covering under 650 HLA-typed donors. Because of strong linkage in the cohort, roughly five DR-DQ haplotypes were treated as single units for association and clustering. A later genetic analysis took genome-wide SNP genotypes for about three fifths of the roughly 700 donors and used that subset as a discovery cohort. In a later analysis, previously published TCR beta repertoires from more than 500 donors were re-analyzed and high-resolution HLA genotyping was added so that TCR occurrence patterns could be studied. A separate validation cohort of roughly 130 different subjects was used in addition to the roughly 700-subject first cohort. Across 398 genotyped donors of the cohort, an average of about 200,000 unique TCR beta nucleotide sequences per donor were sequenced, and roughly 17% of those sequences were non-productive. Typing coverage varied by locus: roughly 629-630 donors for A, B, C, DRB1 and DQB1; approximately 500 for DQA1; about 570 for DPA1; around 490 for DPB1. All discovery cohort repertoires had been generated using a single sequencing platform. Rather than using new phenotypic data, the later analysis identified candidate immune exposures from TCR beta sequences and from how often those sequences occurred across donors. What the study reported, not specific to this receptor: Sequencing depth was assumed to be roughly uniform across donors in the presence/absence analyses, though that assumption may not hold. In an earlier analysis of roughly 560 of the donors, most TCR beta V segments were observed in productive rearrangements about 87% or about 30% of the time, broadly matching IMGT annotations. Three of the identified cytomegalovirus-associated TCR beta chains were confirmed in vitro to be specific for cytomegalovirus antigens. A total of around 150 TCR beta chains were listed by the study as associated with cytomegalovirus. In a later genetic analysis, fewer N-insertions in productive TCRs were reported among donors in an Asian-associated ancestry cluster than the approximately 710-donor mean. In a later analysis, most CMV-associated TCR beta chains were found to appear HLA-restricted, with HLA associations seemingly driven largely by CMV exposure. Most TCR sequences were observed very rarely across donors, whereas some public TCRs were present in many individuals. In a later analysis, several top co-occurrence clusters were reported to appear linked to parvovirus B19, influenza, CMV and Epstein-Barr virus. An association between a missense DCLRE1C variant and V-gene and J-gene trimming of TCR beta chains was found in a later genetic analysis and replicated in an independent cohort. According to the authors, the approach could potentially be generalized to other disease states and immunological phenotypes. A later analysis found that TCR association rates varied across HLA loci, with DRB1 alleles showing the most associated TCRs and HLA-C alleles the fewest. When HLA alleles, especially DR and DQ, strongly co-occurred, TCR associations were difficult to assign to individual alleles. At a false discovery rate of 0.05, a later analysis linked approximately 18,000 TCR beta sequences to specific HLA alleles. The cohort was sequenced for TCR beta chains only, and without alpha or paired-chain data the features that could be detected were limited. In a later analysis, HLA-associated TCR beta chains showed more clonal expansion and lower generation probabilities than non-associated chains that were equally common. Because counts were too low, around 18 rarely observed V segments, including chromosome 9 orphons, were left out of the earlier analysis of approximately 500 of the donors. HLA typing was unavailable for some donors at each locus, so association tests used only the typed subset. A further reported finding was that TCR beta sequences accurately predicted the HLA-A and HLA-B alleles for most subjects in the first cohort. The 87-base-pair reads could not distinguish some IMGT-functional V segments, including TRBV6-2 and TRBV6-3, so those segments were excluded. For the cohort, immune exposure information was limited to CMV serostatus. A group of highly shared sequence variants was considered likely to be a technical artifact of the sequencing pipeline. In both the original and validation cohorts, the classifier was reported to diagnose cytomegalovirus status with high specificity and sensitivity. Linkage disequilibrium might explain the correlated functional status among segregating V segments, but an unknown experimental factor could not be ruled out.

From the cysteine through the phenylalanine, the CDR3 covers 16 amino acids. Only the CDR3 DNA is retained, 48 bases long and in frame from the first base. V drops 3 bases and J drops 0 bases, leaving 13 bases in between. Sequences SGHNT (CDR1) and YYREEE (CDR2) are obtained from the germline V gene (reference sequence). In total, 630 or so healthy bone marrow donors made up the cohort. All cohort members were sampled while nominally healthy, although unrecorded immune exposures were likely present. The donor tested CMV seropositive and was one of the 289 seropositive cohort members. Each donor provided a peripheral blood sample, and peripheral blood mononuclear cells were used for TCR beta sequencing. The Qiagen DNeasy Blood Extraction Kit was used to extract genomic DNA from the blood cell samples. Receptor amplification or capture employed the immunoSEQ multiplex PCR assay. For the multiplex PCR, a mixture combining 60 forward primers for TCR Vbeta segments and 13 reverse primers for TCR Jbeta segments was used. Amplification of the CDR3 region of rearranged TCR beta genes was performed with a multiplex PCR assay on genomic DNA. The Illumina HiSeq System was used to sequence the amplified TCR beta libraries as 87-base-pair reads. As for the authors' bioinformatics: Across the 670 or so repertoires, a later analysis counted 75 million to 90 million unique TCR beta chains, around 11 million of which were shared by at least two donors. Raw reads were error-corrected and collapsed into unique sequences with a nearest-neighbor algorithm that merged closely related sequences to remove PCR and sequencing errors. V, D and J gene segments were assigned by aligning CDR3 sequences to IMGT reference sequences. For a sequence to be retained, a match of at least six nucleotides to both a V gene segment and a J gene segment was required. A rearrangement was called productive if the CDR3 had no stop codons and remained in frame with V and J, and every other rearrangement was called non-productive. CDR3 was defined according to IMGT convention as the region running from the second conserved V-encoded cysteine to the conserved J-encoded phenylalanine. The earlier analysis of 500 to 650 of the donors excluded any sequence lacking an unambiguous match to a single V gene segment. An earlier analysis of several hundred of the donors called V segments functional above 56.7% productive rearrangements and segregating when the between-donor standard deviation exceeded 5%. A statistical classification framework was built for diagnosing cytomegalovirus status from the catalog of TCR beta chain sequences. V and J gene assignment, in a later analysis, came from comparing TCR nucleotide sequences with IMGT/GENE-DB human TR gene sequences. Using the TCRdist pipeline, a later analysis assigned CDR3 sequences along with most-parsimonious VDJ recombination scenarios. In a later analysis, every TCR beta chain was defined by the combination of its CDR3 amino acid sequence and its V-gene family, and reads without a unique V-gene family were dropped. To address suspected cross-contamination and a sequencing artifact, a later analysis removed a few hundred highly shared, low-generation-probability nucleotide sequences. A later analysis calculated a clonal expansion index for each public chain from normalized within-repertoire ranks of inferred template counts. Generation probabilities in a later analysis came from a VDJ recombination model fitted to out-of-frame rearrangements, and those results were checked against IGoR. In a later analysis, hypergeometric tests were used to score TCR-TCR, TCR-HLA and TCR-CMV co-occurrence, with a repertoire-size bias correction applied to TCR pairs. A later analysis estimated false discovery rates by permuting HLA or CMV assignments 20 times. In a later analysis, co-occurring TCRs were grouped using DBSCAN, and TCRdist sequence similarity was added for clustering within HLA-allele-positive subsets. Repertoires with fewer than 30,000 or more than 120,000 public chains were left out of co-occurrence clustering, as were a handful of repertoires with anomalous nucleotide sharing. In its TCRdb copy, this immuneACCESS table keeps in-frame sequences only and misses some clones. Where compared with another copy, unresolved V genes explain less than half of these, and the others have no known cause. That table furnishes V, J and clone size, whereas the DNA furnished D and trimming. The sample yields 150,000 to 200,000 clones; over 70% were counted once. The ten largest clones add up to roughly 1.7% of the sample.

Points on this clone: Its specific antigen is unknown. No base qualities exist here, and no much larger clone lies one base off it.

Sequenced material: PBMCs. The sequence is built from TRBV5-4 and TRBJ2-1, with TRBD2 tentatively as D gene (6 bases match). The clonotype comes from a man aged 35-49 years in good health and CMV-seropositive. The DNA sequence is TGTGCCAGCAGCTGGGAGGCGGGCCGCTCCTACAATGAGCAGTTCTTC. This sequence encodes CASSWEAGRSYNEQFF.